The 16 T cell receptor beta chains listed next were all sequenced from one sample in a study of cytomegalovirus exposure and HLA in healthy donors. The PCR contained 60 Vbeta and 13 Jbeta primers. TCRdb's table, derived via immunoSEQ multiplex PCR, lists solely in-frame clones and lacks some. This table has 80,000 to 100,000 clones, approximately 85% appearing once. The specimen was PBMCs. These TCRs come from a man between 40 and 49 years old in good health and CMV-seropositive.

V usage is TRBV9 and J usage is TRBJ1-2; the D gene is possibly TRBD1 (5 bases). The germline V gene encodes CDR1 SGDLS and CDR2 YYNGEE. Trimming stripped 3 bases from V and 8 bases from J, with 20 bases between. The CDR3 contains 15 residues. CDR3 residues: CASSESWQGYEGYTF. The CDR3 DNA is TGTGCCAGCAGCGAGAGTTGGCAGGGCTACGAAGGCTACACCTTC.

This chain links TRBV5-1 with TRBJ2-6; 7 bases fit TRBD2. J lost 8 bases, V lost 4 bases, and 6 bases had no gene match. This CDR3 has 14 amino acids. Germline V gives CDR1 SGHRS, CDR2 YFSETQ. CDR3 residues: CASSPGGVPNVLTF. The CDR3 coding sequence is TGCGCCAGCAGCCCGGGGGGTGTCCCCAACGTCCTGACTTTC.

This chain joins TRBV29-1 and TRBJ2-3; 9 bases align to TRBD2. Germline V gene data show CDR1 as SQVTM and CDR2 as ANQGSEA. The CDR3 has 14 amino acids. The trim removed 2 bases at V and 3 bases at J, leaving 3 bases unmatched. CDR3 region: CSVETAGGTDTQYF. The CDR3, as DNA: TGCAGCGTTGAAACAGCGGGAGGAACAGATACGCAGTATTTT.

The V gene is TRBV6-1, the J gene TRBJ1-2, with D perhaps matching TRBD1 (5 bases). The germline CDR1 and CDR2 sequences are MNHNS and SASEGT. Trimming removed 3 bases from V and 3 bases from J, with 8 bases in between. CDR3 length: 13 amino acids. This chain's CDR3 is CASSDRGYYGYTF. CDR3 bases: TGTGCCAGCAGTGATAGGGGATACTATGGCTACACCTTC.

This clone has only a few counts. This chain joins TRBV19 and TRBJ2-3; tentatively, D is TRBD1 (5 bases). V lost 5 bases to trimming and J lost 4 bases, with 10 bases between them. The CDR3 runs 13 residues. Germline V lookup: CDR1 LNHDA, CDR2 SQIVND (reference sequence). The CDR3 DNA reads TGTGCCAGTAGTTCCCAAGGGGCAGATACGCAGTATTTT. Protein sequence: CASSSQGADTQYF. The full variable domain, rest sourced from reference TRBV19 and TRBJ2-3, is DGGITQSPKYLFRKEGQNVTLSCEQNLNHDAMYWYRQDPGQGLRLIYYSQIVNDFQKGDIAEGYSVSREKKESFPLTVTSAQKNPTAFYLCASSSQGADTQYFGPGTRLTVL.

The chain links TRBV6-4 to TRBJ1-6; 9 nucleotides align to TRBD1. The CDR3 extends over 16 amino acids. CDR1 is MRHNA, CDR2 SNTAGT, per germline. Unmatched junction bases numbered 7, after V lost 5 bases and J lost 5 bases. The CDR3 here is CASSPGTGTNNSPLHF. The DNA for the CDR3 is TGTGCCAGCAGTCCCGGGACAGGGACCAATAATTCACCCCTCCACTTT.

V usage is TRBV29-1 and J usage is TRBJ1-5; D remains ambiguous. The V gene's germline CDR1 is SQVTM and CDR2 ANQGSEA. This CDR3 has 12 residues. Trimming cost V 4 bases and J 0 bases, with 4 bases left between them. The CDR3 coding sequence is TGCAGCGTTGTGCGTAGCAATCAGCCCCAGCATTTT. Translation gives CSVVRSNQPQHF.

This chain connects TRBV5-1 to TRBJ1-2; 7 positions match TRBD1. There are 14 residues in the CDR3. J lost 5 bases, V lost 5 bases, and 9 bases had no gene match. Germline V gene sequence: CDR1 SGHRS, CDR2 YFSETQ. In nucleotides, the CDR3 is TGCGCCAGCAGTCGGGCCGGGACAGAATATGGCTACACCTTC. Its protein product is CASSRAGTEYGYTF.

The V and J genes are TRBV10-3 and TRBJ2-2, with 9 positions matching TRBD1. The CDR3 spans 16 residues. Unmatched junction bases numbered 5, after V lost 6 bases and J lost 0 bases. The germline V gene encodes CDR1 ENHRY and CDR2 SYGVKD. CDR3 loop: CAIRATGGANTGELFF. CDR3 DNA sequence: TGTGCCATCAGGGCGACAGGGGGGGCGAACACCGGGGAGCTGTTTTTT.

This rearrangement joins TRBV9 to TRBJ1-1, with D perhaps TRBD1 (6 bases). Trimming cost V 5 bases and J 4 bases, with 12 bases left between them. Germline CDR1 SGDLS, CDR2 YYNGEE. The CDR3 covers 13 residues. The CDR3 region has the DNA TGTGCCAGCAGAGAGAGGGGGTCCACTGAAGCTTTCTTT. Translation gives CASRERGSTEAFF. Drawing the rest from reference TRBV9 and TRBJ1-1, the complete variable domain is DSGVTQTPKHLITATGQRVTLRCSPRSGDLSVYWYQQSLDQGLQFLIQYYNGEERAKGNILERFSAQQFPDLHSELNLSSLELGDSALYFCASRERGSTEAFFGQGTRLTVV.

This chain joins TRBV14 and TRBJ2-4, with 12 bases fitting TRBD1. After removal of 2 bases from V and 3 bases from J, the junction contained 11 bases not matched to a gene. Germline V CDR1 and CDR2: SGHDN, FVKESK. The length of the CDR3 is 19 residues. CDR3 DNA: TGTGCCAGCAGCCAAACCGGGACAGGGGGCTCCAGTCTCAAAAACATTCAGTACTTC. This gives the protein CASSQTGTGGSSLKNIQYF.

The rearrangement joins TRBV5-1 to TRBJ1-1, with TRBD1 matching over 10 bases. From germline, CDR1 is SGHRS and CDR2 YFSETQ. This CDR3 has 14 residues. V shed 3 bases, J shed 6 bases, and the junction held 5 bases outside the gene matches. The CDR3 bases are TGCGCCAGCAGCTCGGACAGGGGGAGGCCTGAAGCTTTCTTT. Translating gives CASSSDRGRPEAFF.

This chain uses TRBV9 with TRBJ1-2, with 9 bases identical to TRBD1. This CDR3 comprises 16 residues. J gave up 5 bases and V 4 bases, and 12 bases lay outside the gene matches. Looked up from germline, CDR1 is SGDLS and CDR2 is YYNGEE. The CDR3 DNA reads TGTGCCAGCAGCCCAGCCTCAGGGACAGGGACGTATGGCTACACCTTC. Amino acids: CASSPASGTGTYGYTF.

The chain combines TRBV18 with TRBJ1-1; no clear D gene. The V gene's germline CDR1 is KGHSH and CDR2 LQKENI. CDR3 length equals 14 residues. V was cut by 2 bases and J by 0 bases, with 7 bases left in between. The CDR3 protein is CASSPNQVNTEAFF. CDR3 coding DNA: TGTGCCAGCTCACCAAATCAGGTGAACACTGAAGCTTTCTTT.

The chain is built from TRBV27 and TRBJ1-2, with a tentative D call TRBD1 (6 bases). Deletions cut 7 bases from V and 7 bases from J, with 16 bases between. Germline values: CDR1 MNHEY, CDR2 SMNVEV (reference sequence). This CDR3 is 13 amino acids long. The CDR3 nucleotides are TGTGCCAGCACCACTTGGGGGCTCGGTGGCTACACCTTC. Residues: CASTTWGLGGYTF.

The chain combines TRBV2 with TRBJ2-7, with 9 bases aligning to TRBD1. V lost 4 bases and J lost 7; bases outside the gene matches: 11. CDR1 is SNHLY, CDR2 FYNNEI, per germline. The CDR3 contains 15 residues. The DNA of the CDR3 is TGTGCCAGCAGTGGAAACAGGGGGCTCATCGCTGAGCAGTACTTC. Protein sequence: CASSGNRGLIAEQYF.